The clone carrying this TCR beta chain came up once. The V segment lost 4 bases and the J segment 6 bases; nucleotides outside the gene matches: 6. The length of the CDR3 is 14 residues. From germline, CDR1 is ENHRY and CDR2 SYGVKD. The data stem from a study of blood T cell repertoires in COVID-19. Across the study: The United States, Italy and Spain provided the acute and convalescent COVID-19 samples. Sources were T cells, B-cell-depleted T cells, or PBMCs; the material itself was cDNA or gDNA.

Assay used: immunoSEQ multiplex PCR; TCRdb lists only in-frame clones, some missing. The top ten hold 2% to 2.5% of the sample, which has 250,000 to 350,000 clones, roughly nine tenths seen once. Sequencing was carried out using peripheral blood. This TCR derives from a woman aged 45 to 65 who had recovered from COVID-19. The chain combines TRBV10-3 with TRBJ2-3; 8 bases align to TRBD1. CDR3 in DNA: TGTGCCATCAGTGGCGCAGGGGGCTTGGATACGCAGTATTTT. It yields the protein CAISGAGGLDTQYF.